This TCR beta chain came from a study of cytomegalovirus exposure and HLA in healthy donors. Broader study findings: Based on reports, TCR beta sequences accurately predicted HLA-A and HLA-B alleles for most subjects.

The CDR3 runs 15 residues. Deletions cut 2 bases from V and 1 base from J, with 12 bases between. Germline V gene data show CDR1 as SGHRS and CDR2 as YFSETQ. On this clone itself: Its antigen is unidentified.

Primers included in the PCR were 60 Vbeta and 13 Jbeta primers. Measured with immunoSEQ multiplex PCR; TCRdb has only the in-frame clones, and not every one. The sample contains roughly 63,000 clones, roughly 75% of which appear only once. The source is a woman between 35 and 50 years old in good health and CMV-seropositive. Material for sequencing was PBMCs. This chain joins TRBV5-1 and TRBJ1-1, with a tentative D call TRBD1 (5 bases). The CDR3 loop is CASSFVTGANTEAFF. The CDR3 DNA reads as TGCGCCAGCAGCTTTGTTACAGGAGCGAACACTGAAGCTTTCTTT.